Below are 26 T cell receptor beta chains sequenced from a single sample in a study of blood T cell repertoires in COVID-19. The protocol was immunoSEQ multiplex PCR, while the TCRdb copy is restricted to in-frame clones and leaves out a portion. This table holds about 51,000 clones, roughly 90% found once. The sample taken for sequencing was peripheral blood. These receptors came from a man between 50 and 59 years old with active COVID-19.

This chain connects TRBV7-2 to TRBJ2-4; D is perhaps TRBD1 (5 bases). Germline V gene data show CDR1 as SGHTA and CDR2 as FQGNSA. V was clipped by 5 bases and J by 0 bases, with 17 bases between them. The CDR3 loop spans 17 amino acids. The CDR3, as DNA: TGTGCCAGCAGCCCCCGACAGATTCTGCTAGCCAAAAACATTCAGTACTTC. This gives the protein CASSPRQILLAKNIQYF.

V gene TRBV7-9 combines with J gene TRBJ2-1; D possibly corresponds to TRBD2 (5 bases). This CDR3 has 11 residues. V shed 5 bases and J shed 10 bases, with 9 bases lying between them. Germline V lookup: CDR1 SEHNR, CDR2 FQNEAQ (reference sequence). The CDR3 spells CASSPRGEQFF. The CDR3 region has the DNA TGTGCCAGCAGCCCACGAGGGGAGCAGTTCTTC.

The chain joins TRBV2 to TRBJ2-7; D might be TRBD2 (6 bases). CDR1 is SNHLY and CDR2 is FYNNEI in the germline V gene. This CDR3 has 20 amino acids. Trimming took 7 bases from V and 0 from J, leaving 31 bases between them. CDR3 region: CASTPVVGGSGPFSSYEQYV. The CDR3 coding sequence is TGTGCCAGCACCCCTGTGGTTGGGGGGTCCGGCCCTTTTAGCTCCTACGAGCAGTACGTC.

The V call is TRBV10-1, the J call TRBJ2-7; 10 bases are a match to TRBD2. The junction had 8 bases not matched to a gene; V was cut back by 2 bases and J by 4 bases. Looked up from germline, CDR1 is WNHNN and CDR2 is SYGVQD (reference sequence). The CDR3 sequence is 16 residues long. The CDR3 region has the DNA TGCGCCAGCAGTGAGGCCGGGACTAGCGTTTTGTACGAGCAGTACGTC. Translation gives CASSEAGTSVLYEQYV.

The rearrangement uses TRBV5-1 and TRBJ1-1, with TRBD1 as a possible D gene (5 bases). The V end was cut by 5 bases, the J end by 0 bases, with 14 bases between. Germline V gives CDR1 SGHRS, CDR2 YFSETQ. This CDR3 has 15 residues. CDR3 in amino acids: CASSQGGILNTEAFF. The CDR3 coding sequence is TGCGCCAGCAGTCAGGGAGGCATATTGAACACTGAAGCTTTCTTT.

This chain uses TRBV19 with TRBJ2-1, with 8 bases that match TRBD1. V trimming: 3 bases; J trimming: 7 bases; junction bases outside the gene matches: 5. The CDR3 is made up of 14 amino acids. CDR1 is LNHDA, CDR2 SQIVND, per germline (reference sequence). This chain's CDR3 is CASSIWGQANEQFF. The CDR3, as DNA: TGTGCCAGTAGTATTTGGGGACAGGCGAATGAGCAGTTCTTC.

The genes are TRBV6-5 and TRBJ1-1; 9 positions agree with TRBD1. Germline V gene lookup returns CDR1 MNHEY and CDR2 SVGAGI. The V and J ends lost 4 bases and 6 bases, in that order; junction bases with no gene match: 6. The CDR3 totals 14 residues. The CDR3 reads CASSSRGQGPEAFF. CDR3 nucleotides: TGTGCCAGCAGTTCCAGGGGACAGGGACCTGAAGCTTTCTTT.

This chain connects TRBV6-2 or TRBV6-3 to TRBJ2-5, with TRBD1 identical over 11 bases. Trimming took 4 bases from V and 4 from J; bases not matched to a gene: 11. Germline V gene lookup returns CDR1 MNHEY and CDR2 SVGEGT. This CDR3 is 17 amino acids long. CDR3 protein: CASSSPDRGRIRETQYF. The CDR3, as DNA: TGTGCCAGCAGTTCCCCGGACAGGGGGCGAATTAGAGAGACCCAGTACTTC.

V is TRBV9 and J is TRBJ1-3; D call uncertain. The V gene lost 4 bases and the J gene lost 1 base, with 18 bases spanning the gap. Per the germline V gene, CDR1 is SGDLS and CDR2 is YYNGEE. The length of the CDR3 is 17 residues. The DNA for the CDR3 is TGTGCCAGCAGCTACCACCAGAGAGGAGCTTCTGGAAACACCATATATTTT. Its protein is CASSYHQRGASGNTIYF.

The chain links TRBV7-9 to TRBJ2-1, with D perhaps matching TRBD2 (6 bases). The V gene lost 5 bases and the J gene lost 10 bases, with 12 bases spanning the gap. In germline, CDR1 is SEHNR, CDR2 FQNEAQ (reference sequence). This CDR3 contains 12 residues. CDR3 amino acids: CASSGIAVEQFF. CDR3 sequence (DNA): TGTGCCAGCAGCGGAATAGCGGTCGAGCAGTTCTTC.

V gene TRBV18 combines with J gene TRBJ1-1; D gene ambiguous. There are 14 residues in the CDR3. The ends were cut back, 3 bases at V and 6 bases at J, with 14 bases in the middle. From germline, CDR1 is KGHSH and CDR2 LQKENI. CDR3 in amino acids: CASSPTGGRAEAFF. For the CDR3, the DNA is TGTGCCAGCTCACCCACCGGCGGGCGGGCTGAAGCTTTCTTT.

This chain connects TRBV4-2 to TRBJ1-3; 7 bases match TRBD1. The CDR3 runs to 16 residues. Germline lookup yields CDR1 LGHNA and CDR2 YNFKEQ. V lost 3 bases and J lost 2; bases outside the gene matches: 7. This chain's CDR3 is CASSQANRGTGNTIYF. CDR3 nucleotide sequence: TGTGCCAGCAGCCAGGCTAACAGGGGAACTGGAAACACCATATATTTT.

The sample holds a few counts of this clone. V is TRBV7-3 and J is TRBJ2-7, with D hard to call. The CDR3 extends over 13 amino acids. Germline assignment: CDR1 SGHTA and CDR2 FQGTGA. Trimming pared 2 bases from V and 1 base from J, leaving 6 bases between. As DNA, the CDR3 is TGTGCCAGCAGCTTAGAGGAGTCCTACGAGCAGTACGTC. Its protein is CASSLEESYEQYV.

The chain recombines TRBV9 with TRBJ2-6; D gene uncertain. The CDR3 is 15 amino acids. Trimming stripped 0 bases from V and 0 bases from J, with 4 bases between. The germline V gene has CDR1 SGDLS and CDR2 YYNGEE. This CDR3 reads CASSVVGSGANVLTF. The CDR3 region has the DNA TGTGCCAGCAGCGTAGTCGGCTCTGGGGCCAACGTCCTGACTTTC.

CDR3 DNA sequence: TGTGCCAGCAGCCCTTCTTTGAACACTGAAGCTTTCTTT. The encoded protein is CASSPSLNTEAFF. The chain employs TRBV5-4 and TRBJ1-1; D uncertain. This CDR3 region has 13 residues. Trimming took off 4 bases at V and 0 bases at J, with 7 bases between the two ends. Germline V lookup: CDR1 SGHNT, CDR2 YYREEE (reference sequence).

The chain is built from TRBV27 and TRBJ2-7; tentative D call: TRBD2 (6 bases). Trimming removed 5 bases at V and 2 bases at J, with 13 bases between. CDR1 and CDR2 (germline): MNHEY, SMNVEV (reference sequence). This CDR3 comprises 14 residues. The chain's CDR3 is CASSRGDRTYEQYF. DNA for the CDR3: TGTGCCAGCAGTCGCGGGGATAGAACCTACGAGCAGTACTTC.

DNA for the CDR3: TGCAGCGTGCAGGGGGGTCCGCGGGGAGCCATGGACGAGCAGTACTTC. Its translation: CSVQGGPRGAMDEQYF. This sequence joins TRBV29-1 and TRBJ2-7; tentative D call: TRBD1 (7 bases). The CDR3 is 16 residues long. The V gene lost 6 bases and the J gene lost 5 bases, with 26 bases spanning the gap. Per the germline V gene, CDR1 is SQVTM and CDR2 is ANQGSEA.

V is TRBV19 and J is TRBJ1-5, with 8 bases aligning to TRBD1. This CDR3 is 15 amino acids long. The germline V gene encodes CDR1 LNHDA and CDR2 SQIVND (reference sequence). The J segment lost 5 bases and the V segment lost 5 bases, leaving 8 bases of the junction unmatched. The CDR3, as DNA: TGTGCCAGTAGTCCCCGGACAGGGTTGCATCAGCCCCAGCATTTT. Amino acid sequence: CASSPRTGLHQPQHF. Filled out from reference TRBV19 and TRBJ1-5, the complete variable domain reads DGGITQSPKYLFRKEGQNVTLSCEQNLNHDAMYWYRQDPGQGLRLIYYSQIVNDFQKGDIAEGYSVSREKKESFPLTVTSAQKNPTAFYLCASSPRTGLHQPQHFGDGTRLSIL.

The chain joins TRBV7-3 to TRBJ2-5, with a weak D call TRBD1 (6 bases). This CDR3 comprises 14 residues. Germline assignment: CDR1 SGHTA and CDR2 FQGTGA. With 5 bases removed from V and 7 bases from J, the gap between germline ends came to 17 bases. The CDR3 is CASSPSIRGGTQYF. The CDR3 coding sequence is TGTGCCAGCAGCCCCTCGATCCGAGGGGGGACCCAGTACTTC.

This clone appeared a few times. The chain employs TRBV6-5 and TRBJ1-6; D ambiguous. Germline V lookup: CDR1 MNHEY, CDR2 SVGAGI. The ends were cut back, 0 bases at V and 13 bases at J, with 10 bases in the middle. The CDR3 has 13 amino acids. The CDR3 nucleotides are TGTGCCAGCAGTTACTCGTCAGTTCTCCCCCTCCACTTT. Encoded protein: CASSYSSVLPLHF.

This chain links TRBV9 with TRBJ2-3; tentative D call: TRBD2 (5 bases). This CDR3 has 14 residues. Trimming stripped 6 bases from V and 4 bases from J, with 15 bases between. Germline V CDR1 and CDR2: SGDLS, YYNGEE. The CDR3 spells CASNRDSGADTQYF. In nucleotides, the CDR3 is TGTGCCAGCAACCGGGATTCCGGGGCAGATACGCAGTATTTT.

The chain joins TRBV2 to TRBJ2-3; maybe TRBD1 (6 bases). V was pared by 1 base and J by 5 bases, with 13 bases between. The CDR3 is made up of 15 amino acids. The V gene's germline CDR1 is SNHLY and CDR2 FYNNEI. In DNA, the CDR3 is TGTGCCAGCAGTGAAGTACAGGGTAGGGGAGATACGCAGTATTTT. It is translated as CASSEVQGRGDTQYF.

The chain links TRBV10-1 to TRBJ1-4, with D perhaps matching TRBD1 (6 bases). CDR3 length: 14 amino acids. Germline CDR1 and CDR2: WNHNN and SYGVQD (reference sequence). V was shortened by 0 bases and J by 10 bases, with 12 bases between the two germline ends. The DNA of the CDR3 is TGCGCCAGCAGTGAGTCAAGGGACAACGGAAAACTGTTTTTT. The encoded protein is CASSESRDNGKLFF.

This clone has a handful of counts. The chain employs TRBV7-9 and TRBJ2-1; tentatively, D is TRBD2 (6 bases). Germline V CDR1 and CDR2: SEHNR, FQNEAQ (reference sequence). Trimming took off 5 bases at V and 2 bases at J, with 16 bases between the two ends. This CDR3 is 16 amino acids long. The CDR3, as DNA: TGTGCCAGCAGCCCCCGGTCGGTAGCGGCCTACAATGAGCAGTTCTTC. Amino acids: CASSPRSVAAYNEQFF.

The chain couples TRBV11-3 to TRBJ2-2, with TRBD1 matching over 8 bases. After removal of 2 bases from V and 6 bases from J, the junction contained 8 bases not matched to a gene. The germline V gene encodes CDR1 SGHNT and CDR2 YENEEA. The CDR3 has 16 amino acids. Here the CDR3 DNA reads TGTGCCAGCAGCTTAATAGGACAGGGAGGCGCCGGGGAGCTGTTTTTT. Residues: CASSLIGQGGAGELFF.

The chain couples TRBV19 to TRBJ2-6; 10 positions agree with TRBD1. The ends lost 2 bases at V and 2 bases at J; junction bases unmatched: 3. The CDR3 loop spans 17 amino acids. Germline V gene lookup returns CDR1 LNHDA and CDR2 SQIVND (reference sequence). DNA for the CDR3: TGTGCCAGTAGTATACGACAGGGGGCGGCTGGGGCCAACGTCCTGACTTTC. The encoded protein is CASSIRQGAAGANVLTF.